These 28 T cell receptor beta chains share one sample of origin, sequenced in a study of blood T cell repertoires in COVID-19 (dated by TCRdb to 2019 to 2021). Receptors were amplified or captured by the immunoSEQ multiplex PCR assay. TCRdb took over this immuneACCESS table, retaining in-frame rearrangements with V and J assigned. Such tables are incomplete; in checked studies, under half of the missing clones stem from an unresolved V gene, and the remainder is unexplained. This sample has about 110,000 clones in its table, and 87% of those were observed once. The top ten hold roughly 4.9% of the sample. Input material: peripheral blood. The source of these receptors is a human donor in a cohort sampled during active COVID-19.

The CDR3 loop is CASSRLGTGTGELFF. CDR3 DNA: TGTGCCAGCAGTAGGCTAGGAACGGGGACCGGGGAGCTGTTTTTT. The chain joins TRBV6-5 to TRBJ2-2, with D possibly being TRBD2 (5 bases). Trimming stripped 5 bases from V and 5 bases from J, with 15 bases between. CDR3 length: 15 amino acids. CDR1 is MNHEY, CDR2 SVGAGI, per germline.

This chain connects TRBV5-8 to TRBJ2-7; 11 bases are a match to TRBD2. V lost 0 bases and J lost 2; bases outside the gene matches: 4. This CDR3 comprises 16 residues. Germline CDR1 SGHTS, CDR2 YDEGEE. For the CDR3, the DNA is TGTGCCAGCAGCTTGGTTGGGACTAGCGGTACCTACGAGCAGTACTTC. It yields the protein CASSLVGTSGTYEQYF.

The rearrangement links TRBV12-5 to TRBJ1-1, with 7 bases identical to TRBD1. This CDR3 region has 13 residues. Germline V lookup: CDR1 LGHNT, CDR2 FRNRAP. V lost 8 bases, J lost 3 bases, and 6 bases stayed unmatched. The CDR3 region is CASTGTDYTEAFF. The CDR3 DNA follows: TGTGCTAGTACCGGGACAGACTACACTGAAGCTTTCTTT.

The CDR3 DNA sequence: TGTGCCAGCTCAAATAGCGGAGCAAAACAAGAGACCCAGTACTTC. Amino acids: CASSNSGAKQETQYF. The chain couples TRBV18 to TRBJ2-5, with D maybe TRBD2 (6 bases). Trimming removed 5 bases at V and 2 bases at J, with 15 bases between. Looked up from germline, CDR1 is KGHSH and CDR2 is LQKENI. CDR3 length: 15 residues.

This sequence joins TRBV7-9 and TRBJ1-1; 7 nucleotides line up with TRBD1. Germline V gene sequence: CDR1 SEHNR, CDR2 FQNEAQ (reference sequence). V lost 1 base to trimming and J lost 7 bases; unmatched junction nucleotides: 3. The CDR3 covers 13 residues. CDR3 region: CASSLVRDSEAFF. The CDR3 coding sequence is TGTGCCAGCAGCTTAGTAAGGGACAGTGAAGCTTTCTTT.

CDR3 residues: CSVARLAGGSDTQYF. As DNA, the CDR3 is TGCAGCGTTGCCCGACTAGCGGGAGGCTCCGATACGCAGTATTTT. V gene TRBV29-1 combines with J gene TRBJ2-3; 13 bases line up with TRBD2. V shed 4 bases, J shed 6 bases, and the junction held 7 bases outside the gene matches. The CDR3 contains 15 residues. The germline gives CDR1 SQVTM, CDR2 ANQGSEA.

The chain employs TRBV4-1 and TRBJ1-5; a weak D match, TRBD1 (5 bases). Per the germline V gene, CDR1 is MGHRA and CDR2 is YSYEKL. The CDR3 is made up of 15 amino acids. The V end was cut by 4 bases, the J end by 2 bases, with 12 bases between. CDR3 nucleotide sequence: TGCGCCAGCAGCCTAGACTGGGGGGGCAATCAGCCCCAGCATTTT. This sequence encodes CASSLDWGGNQPQHF.

The CDR3 bases are TGTGCCAGCAGCCGGACGGGGTACGAGCAGTACTTC. Translation: CASSRTGYEQYF. J is TRBJ2-7 and V is TRBV12-1; the table's D gene call, TRBD2, was not cross checked with the DNA. TRBV12-1 is shown as a pseudogene. The CDR3 contains 12 residues.

V is TRBV7-2 and J is TRBJ2-3, with 10 positions matching TRBD1. With V trimmed by 5 bases and J by 9 bases, 8 bases remained unmatched. The CDR3 is made up of 14 amino acids. Germline lookup yields CDR1 SGHTA and CDR2 FQGNSA. CDR3: CASSRDRGRETQYF. The CDR3 DNA follows: TGTGCCAGCAGCAGGGACAGGGGTCGAGAGACGCAGTATTTT.

This chain connects TRBV6-6 to TRBJ1-2; a possible D gene is TRBD1 (5 bases). The CDR3 length is 14 residues. V was pared by 0 bases and J by 4 bases, with 9 bases between. CDR1 is MNHNY, CDR2 SVGAGI, per germline (reference sequence). CDR3 nucleotides: TGTGCCAGCAGTTACTCGGGCGGGGGCTATGGCTACACCTTC. Amino acids: CASSYSGGGYGYTF.

This clone occurred once. The chain has TRBV6-5 and TRBJ1-6, with D hard to call. V gave up 7 bases and J gave up 11 bases, with 12 bases separating them. The CDR3 runs to 12 residues. CDR1 is MNHEY and CDR2 is SVGAGI in the germline V gene. The CDR3 is CASTNGRAPLHF. The CDR3 DNA follows: TGTGCCAGCACCAACGGGAGAGCACCCCTCCACTTT.

CDR3 in DNA: TGTGCCAGCAGCACGGCCGGGACAGGGTACGAGCAGTACTTC. It is translated as CASSTAGTGYEQYF. The V and J genes are TRBV7-6 and TRBJ2-7; TRBD1 matches at 9 bases. CDR1 and CDR2 from the germline V gene are SGHVS and FNYEAQ. This CDR3 region has 14 residues. Losses at the gene ends were 5 bases for V and 4 bases for J; bases not matched to a gene: 6. Full variable domain (rest looked up from reference TRBV7-6 and TRBJ2-7): GAGVSQSPRYKVTKRGQDVALRCDPISGHVSLYWYRQALGQGPEFLTYFNYEAQQDKSGLPNDRFSAERPEGSISTLTIQRTEQRDSAMYRCASSTAGTGYEQYFGPGTRLTVT.

The chain has TRBV25-1 and TRBJ1-5, with TRBD1 as a possible D gene (5 bases). This CDR3 has 18 amino acids. Germline V gives CDR1 MGHDK, CDR2 SYGVNS. V was trimmed by 2 bases and J by 0 bases, leaving 17 bases between them. The CDR3 reads CASSEGGEGGDSNQPQHF. The CDR3 DNA follows: TGTGCCAGCAGTGAAGGGGGGGAGGGCGGCGATAGCAATCAGCCCCAGCATTTT.

This chain uses TRBV4-1 with TRBJ2-5, with D unclear. CDR1 and CDR2 (germline): MGHRA, YSYEKL. This CDR3 has 13 residues. The ends were cut back, 4 bases at V and 3 bases at J, with 9 bases in the middle. CDR3 in amino acids: CASSRELKETQYF. The CDR3 nucleotides are TGCGCCAGCAGCCGAGAACTAAAAGAGACCCAGTACTTC.

The chain couples TRBV9 to TRBJ2-1; a weak D match, TRBD1 (6 bases). Looked up from germline, CDR1 is SGDLS and CDR2 is YYNGEE. The ends were cut back, 4 bases at V and 0 bases at J, with 11 bases in the middle. The CDR3 sequence is 15 residues long. The CDR3 DNA reads as TGTGCCAGCAGCTCGCGGACAGACTCCTACAATGAGCAGTTCTTC. This sequence encodes CASSSRTDSYNEQFF.

V is TRBV14 and J is TRBJ2-1, with 9 positions matching TRBD1. This CDR3 has 14 residues. The germline CDR1 and CDR2 sequences are SGHDN and FVKESK. V lost 1 base, J lost 8 bases, and 3 bases stayed unmatched. The CDR3 DNA is TGTGCCAGCAGCCAAGGGGGACAGGGCCATGAGCAGTTCTTC. Amino acid sequence: CASSQGGQGHEQFF.

J is TRBJ1-6 and V is TRBV19, with 8 bases identical to TRBD1. Losses at the gene ends were 4 bases for V and 8 bases for J; bases not matched to a gene: 4. Germline V CDR1 and CDR2: LNHDA, SQIVND (reference sequence). The CDR3 is made up of 14 amino acids. This CDR3 is CASSTQGADSPLHF. In DNA, the CDR3 is TGTGCCAGTAGTACGCAGGGGGCCGATTCACCCCTCCACTTT.

The J gene is TRBJ2-7, the V gene TRBV6-2 or TRBV6-3, with 7 bases that match TRBD2. This CDR3 spans 16 amino acids. V lost 0 bases, J lost 2 bases, and 7 bases stayed unmatched. Germline V gene sequence: CDR1 MNHEY, CDR2 SVGEGT. In DNA form, the CDR3 reads TGTGCCAGCAGTTACTCGGGGGGAGCGGGACCCTACGAGCAGTACTTC. Translating it yields CASSYSGGAGPYEQYF.

The chain uses TRBV19 and TRBJ2-3; 8 bases line up with TRBD2. The CDR3 has 16 residues. After removal of 2 bases from V and 0 bases from J, the junction contained 4 bases not matched to a gene. Germline-derived CDR1 and CDR2 are LNHDA and SQIVND (reference sequence). The DNA for the CDR3 is TGTGCCAGTAGTATACGGGGGGGGTCAAGCACAGATACGCAGTATTTT. Translation: CASSIRGGSSTDTQYF.

This chain joins TRBV9 and TRBJ2-3; TRBD1 might be the D (5 bases). Germline V gives CDR1 SGDLS, CDR2 YYNGEE. Trimming removed 0 bases from V and 7 bases from J, with 15 bases in between. This CDR3 spans 15 amino acids. The CDR3 loop reads CASSVAAGSPHTQYF. The CDR3 nucleotides are TGTGCCAGCAGCGTAGCGGCAGGGTCGCCCCATACGCAGTATTTT.

The rearrangement joins TRBV28 to TRBJ2-7, with D perhaps TRBD1 (8 bases). Germline CDR1 MDHEN, CDR2 SYDVKM. With 6 bases removed from V and 2 bases from J, the gap between germline ends came to 26 bases. This CDR3 region has 18 residues. This chain's CDR3 is CASSPGGGGAYRAYEQYF. Written as DNA, the CDR3 is TGTGCCAGCAGCCCAGGGGGCGGGGGAGCCTACCGGGCCTACGAGCAGTACTTC.

The chain couples TRBV19 to TRBJ1-2, with D possibly being TRBD1 (5 bases). In germline, CDR1 is LNHDA, CDR2 SQIVND (reference sequence). Trimming took 5 bases from V and 3 from J, leaving 13 bases between them. The CDR3 totals 14 residues. The CDR3 DNA is TGTGCCAGTAGTGGAGACAGTAGCCACTATGGCTACACCTTC. It codes for CASSGDSSHYGYTF.

The V and J genes are TRBV6-2 or TRBV6-3 and TRBJ1-1; 8 bases match TRBD1. CDR1 is MNHEY, CDR2 SVGEGT, per germline. This CDR3 comprises 18 residues. V gave up 2 bases and J gave up 0 bases; unmatched junction bases: 11. The CDR3 DNA reads TGTGCCAGCAGTTACCCCCGGGACAGGTTTTTACTGAACACTGAAGCTTTCTTT. This gives the protein CASSYPRDRFLLNTEAFF.

V is TRBV10-3 and J is TRBJ2-7, with D possibly TRBD1 on 6 matching bases. Germline CDR1 reads ENHRY; CDR2 reads SYGVKD. This CDR3 is built from 14 residues. V was trimmed by 6 bases and J by 2 bases, leaving 14 bases between them. Here the CDR3 reads CAISSHRDTYEQYF. CDR3 nucleotides: TGTGCCATCAGCTCTCACAGGGATACCTACGAGCAGTACTTC.

The chain combines TRBV19 with TRBJ1-6, with D perhaps matching TRBD1 (5 bases). The ends were cut back, 3 bases at V and 9 bases at J, with 15 bases in the middle. Germline CDR1 is LNHDA and CDR2 is SQIVND (reference sequence). The CDR3 consists of 15 residues. The CDR3 loop is CASSIGSGVGSPLHF. In DNA, the CDR3 is TGTGCCAGTAGTATCGGATCGGGGGTTGGTTCACCCCTCCACTTT.

The gene calls are TRBV28 and TRBJ2-4; no reliable D call. The CDR3 has 16 residues. The V end was cut by 5 bases, the J end by 0 bases, with 14 bases between. Germline CDR1 is MDHEN and CDR2 is SYDVKM. This CDR3 reads CASSPVVRLAKNIQYF. Written as DNA, the CDR3 is TGTGCCAGCAGTCCGGTTGTAAGACTAGCCAAAAACATTCAGTACTTC.

The J gene is TRBJ2-1, the V gene TRBV7-9, with unresolved D. Germline CDR1 is SEHNR and CDR2 is FQNEAQ (reference sequence). The V and J ends lost 5 bases and 5 bases respectively, with 7 bases between them. The CDR3 spans 12 residues. CDR3 sequence: CASSPLDNEQFF. The DNA of the CDR3 is TGTGCCAGCAGCCCCCTCGACAATGAGCAGTTCTTC.

This clone was observed a single time. The genes are TRBV28 and TRBJ2-3; D gene ambiguous. The V gene's germline CDR1 is MDHEN and CDR2 SYDVKM. There are 11 residues in the CDR3. Deletions cut 4 bases from V and 11 bases from J, with 10 bases between. CDR3 sequence: CASSSTPEQYF. The CDR3 nucleotides read TGTGCCAGCAGTTCAACACCCGAGCAGTATTTT.